Presented here are 3 T cell receptor beta chains from one specimen sequenced in a study of blood T cell repertoires in COVID-19. The protocol was immunoSEQ multiplex PCR, while the TCRdb copy is restricted to in-frame clones and leaves out a portion. The sample holds approximately 170,000 clones; about nine tenths are singletons and the top ten take 3.5% to 4%. The sample consisted of peripheral blood. These receptor sequences come from a woman in her 70s with acute or convalescent COVID-19.

The V and J genes are TRBV7-2 and TRBJ2-3; the D gene is possibly TRBD2 (6 bases). The V gene's germline CDR1 is SGHTA and CDR2 FQGNSA. Trimming stripped 5 bases from V and 1 base from J, with 10 bases between. The CDR3 extends over 14 amino acids. The CDR3 DNA reads as TGTGCCAGCAGCCCCTGGGAGGGCACAGATACGCAGTATTTT. Its translation is CASSPWEGTDTQYF. Supplemented by reference TRBV7-2 and TRBJ2-3, the full variable domain reads GAGVSQSPSNKVTEKGKDVELRCDPISGHTALYWYRQSLGQGLEFLIYFQGNSAPDKSGLPSDRFSAERTGGSVSTLTIQRTQQEDSAVYLCASSPWEGTDTQYFGPGTRLTVL.

This chain connects TRBV10-1 to TRBJ2-2; no definite D call. This CDR3 region has 16 residues. V was pared by 0 bases and J by 0 bases, with 8 bases between. Germline-derived CDR1 and CDR2 are WNHNN and SYGVQD (reference sequence). Here the CDR3 DNA reads TGCGCCAGCAGTGAGTCTTTTAGAGCGAACACCGGGGAGCTGTTTTTT. This sequence encodes CASSESFRANTGELFF.

The V call is TRBV14, the J call TRBJ2-7; TRBD1 agrees at 10 bases. V was pared by 1 base and J by 4 bases, with 4 bases of the junction left unmatched. The CDR3 loop spans 15 amino acids. CDR1 SGHDN and CDR2 FVKESK come from the germline V gene. The CDR3 spells CASSQVGQGVYEQYF. CDR3 bases: TGTGCCAGCAGCCAAGTTGGACAGGGGGTGTACGAGCAGTACTTC. Together with reference TRBV14 and TRBJ2-7, the CDR3 gives the full variable domain: EAGVTQFPSHSVIEKGQTVTLRCDPISGHDNLYWYRRVMGKEIKFLLHFVKESKQDESGMPNNRFLAERTGGTYSTLKVQPAELEDSGVYFCASSQVGQGVYEQYFGPGTRLTVT.